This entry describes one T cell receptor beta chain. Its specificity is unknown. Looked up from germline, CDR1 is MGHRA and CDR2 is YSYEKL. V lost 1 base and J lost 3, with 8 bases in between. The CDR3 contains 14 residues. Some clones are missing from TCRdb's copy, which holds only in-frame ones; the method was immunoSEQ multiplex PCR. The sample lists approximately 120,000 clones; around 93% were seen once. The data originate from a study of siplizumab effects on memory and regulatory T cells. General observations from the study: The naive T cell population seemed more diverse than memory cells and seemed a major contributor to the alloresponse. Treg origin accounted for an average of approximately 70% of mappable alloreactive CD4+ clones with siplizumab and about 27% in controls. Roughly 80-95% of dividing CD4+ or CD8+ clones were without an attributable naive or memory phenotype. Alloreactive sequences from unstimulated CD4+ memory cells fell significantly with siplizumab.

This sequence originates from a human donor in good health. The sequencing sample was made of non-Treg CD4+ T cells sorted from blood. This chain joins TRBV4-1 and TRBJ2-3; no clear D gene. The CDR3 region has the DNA TGCGCCAGCAGCCAAGGGCCCAGGACAGATACGCAGTATTTT. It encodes CASSQGPRTDTQYF.